A selection of T cell receptor beta chains follows, all from one sample in a study of cytomegalovirus exposure and HLA in healthy donors. Clones were sequenced by immunoSEQ multiplex PCR, and TCRdb holds only the in-frame ones, with some missing. The sample holds some 200,000 clones, 65% to 80% seen once. The sequenced sample was PBMCs. The receptor source for this set is a man in his forties in good health and CMV-seronegative. Each CDR3 is given with its conserved first and last residue. A D gene is named only where the DNA matches it firmly. Some rows mark clone size as missing; the rest say once, few, many or name a class of expanded clone.

- TRBJ2-5 TRBD1 TRBV5-1 CASSQLGTGEETQYF TGCGCCAGCAGCCAACTCGGGACAGGGGAAGAGACCCAGTACTTC
- TRBJ2-7 - TRBV11-3 CASSPQGGPYEQYF TGTGCCAGCAGCCCCCAGGGGGGCCCCTACGAGCAGTACTTC
few TRBJ2-7 - TRBV5-6 CASSGLSGVDEQYF TGTGCCAGCAGCGGTCTGTCGGGAGTCGACGAGCAGTACTTC
- TRBJ2-6 - TRBV28 CASETGVAGANVLTF TGTGCCAGCGAGACAGGAGTGGCTGGGGCCAACGTCCTGACTTTC
- TRBJ1-2 - TRBV11-2 CASSLEYSRPNYGYTF TGTGCCAGCAGCTTAGAGTACAGCCGCCCTAACTATGGCTACACCTTC
- TRBJ1-4 - TRBV30 CAWSPGLLGEKLFF TGTGCCTGGAGTCCAGGACTCCTCGGGGAAAAACTGTTTTTT
few TRBJ1-2 - TRBV18 CASSPNAGLQGGRVDYGYTF TGTGCCAGCTCACCTAACGCCGGGCTCCAGGGAGGAAGGGTTGATTATGGCTACACCTTC
- TRBJ2-1 TRBD2 TRBV4-1 CASSQDSPGGPVNEQFF TGCGCCAGCAGCCAAGATTCCCCGGGGGGGCCGGTAAATGAGCAGTTCTTC
- TRBJ2-1 TRBD2 TRBV2 CASLSGIVNEQFF TGTGCCTCCCTCAGCGGGATAGTGAATGAGCAGTTCTTC
- TRBJ2-2 TRBD1 TRBV28 CASKQGAEGELFF TGTGCCAGCAAACAGGGGGCAGAAGGGGAGCTGTTTTTT
few TRBJ1-1 - TRBV18 CASSPPSLNTEAFF TGTGCCAGCTCACCACCCTCGTTGAACACTGAAGCTTTCTTT
- TRBJ2-5 - TRBV5-1 CASSSGTPRETQYF TGCGCCAGCAGTTCCGGGACTCCTCGGGAGACCCAGTACTTC
- TRBJ1-2 TRBD1 TRBV5-4 CASSLASGTGNYGYTF TGTGCCAGCAGCTTGGCCTCCGGGACAGGAAACTATGGCTACACCTTC
once TRBJ1-1 TRBD1 TRBV7-2 CASSLQTGGEAFF TGTGCCAGCAGCCTCCAGACAGGGGGCGAAGCTTTCTTT
- TRBJ2-2 - TRBV27 CASSLSRGAGELFF TGTGCCAGCAGTTTAAGCAGGGGGGCCGGGGAGCTGTTTTTT
- TRBJ1-2 - TRBV18 CASSPSSWATNYGYTF TGTGCCAGCTCACCGAGCTCGTGGGCCACCAACTATGGCTACACCTTC